This entry describes one T cell receptor beta chain. The data were taken from a study of blood T cell repertoires in COVID-19. The wider study: Samples of COVID-19 (acute and convalescent) were obtained from the United States, Italy and Spain. PBMCs, B-cell-depleted T cells, or T cells were the source of the cDNA or gDNA that made up the material.

V gave up 0 bases and J gave up 0 bases, with 14 bases separating them. Germline V gene data show CDR1 as LNHDA and CDR2 as SQIVND (reference sequence). The length of the CDR3 is 17 residues. In the original analysis: Estimated nucleated cell counts came from reference gene primer amplification. TCRdb's table, derived via immunoSEQ multiplex PCR, lists solely in-frame clones and lacks some. Clone size and the V and J calls come from that table; the DNA yielded D and trimming. The table has 200,000 to 300,000 clones, approximately 78% seen once. The TCR originated in a woman in her sixties or seventies with active or convalescent COVID-19. Sequenced material: peripheral blood. The rearrangement links TRBV19 to TRBJ1-1; unclear D gene. CDR3 sequence: CASSIDERGRLNTEAFF. The DNA for the CDR3 is TGTGCCAGTAGTATAGATGAAAGAGGCCGACTGAACACTGAAGCTTTCTTT.